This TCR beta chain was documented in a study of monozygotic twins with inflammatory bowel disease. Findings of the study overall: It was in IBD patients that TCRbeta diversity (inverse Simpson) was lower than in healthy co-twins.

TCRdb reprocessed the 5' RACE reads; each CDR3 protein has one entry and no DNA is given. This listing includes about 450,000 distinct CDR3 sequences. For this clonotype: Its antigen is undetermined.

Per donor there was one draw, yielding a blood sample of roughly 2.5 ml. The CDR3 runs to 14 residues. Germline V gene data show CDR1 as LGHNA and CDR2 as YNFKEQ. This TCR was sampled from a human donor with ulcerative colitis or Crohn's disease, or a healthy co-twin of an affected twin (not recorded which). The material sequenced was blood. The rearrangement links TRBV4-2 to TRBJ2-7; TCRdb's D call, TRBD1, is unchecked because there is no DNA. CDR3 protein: CASSRDRATYEQYF.